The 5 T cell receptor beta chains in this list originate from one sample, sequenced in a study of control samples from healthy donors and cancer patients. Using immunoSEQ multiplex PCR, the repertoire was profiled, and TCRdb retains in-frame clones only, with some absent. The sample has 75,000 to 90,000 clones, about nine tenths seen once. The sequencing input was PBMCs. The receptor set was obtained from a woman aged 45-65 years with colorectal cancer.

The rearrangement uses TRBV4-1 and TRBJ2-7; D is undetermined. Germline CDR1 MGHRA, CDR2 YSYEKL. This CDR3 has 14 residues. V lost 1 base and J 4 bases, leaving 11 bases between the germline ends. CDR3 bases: TGCGCCAGCAGCCAAGGGTACCCCAGGTACGAGCAGTACGTC. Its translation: CASSQGYPRYEQYV.

The CDR3: CASSRLGAEQETQYF. In DNA, the CDR3 is TGCGCCAGCAGCCGATTAGGGGCAGAGCAAGAGACCCAGTACTTC. The rearrangement links TRBV5-1 to TRBJ2-5, with a weak D call TRBD1 (5 bases). With 4 bases removed from V and 2 bases from J, the gap between germline ends came to 15 bases. This CDR3 has 15 residues. Germline V gene sequence: CDR1 SGHRS, CDR2 YFSETQ.

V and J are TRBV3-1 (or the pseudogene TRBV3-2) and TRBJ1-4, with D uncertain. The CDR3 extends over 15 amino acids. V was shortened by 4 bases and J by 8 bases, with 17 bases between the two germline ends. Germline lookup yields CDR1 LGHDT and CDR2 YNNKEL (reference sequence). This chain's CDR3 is CASSRYPGGEEKLFF. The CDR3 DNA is TGTGCCAGCAGCCGCTATCCGGGCGGGGAGGAAAAACTGTTTTTT.

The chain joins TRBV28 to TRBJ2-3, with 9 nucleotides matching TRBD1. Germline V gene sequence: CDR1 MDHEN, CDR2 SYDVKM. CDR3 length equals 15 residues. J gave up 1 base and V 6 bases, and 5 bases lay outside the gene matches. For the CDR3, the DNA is TGTGCCAGCAGCGGGACAGGGCTTGGCACAGATACGCAGTATTTT. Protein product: CASSGTGLGTDTQYF.

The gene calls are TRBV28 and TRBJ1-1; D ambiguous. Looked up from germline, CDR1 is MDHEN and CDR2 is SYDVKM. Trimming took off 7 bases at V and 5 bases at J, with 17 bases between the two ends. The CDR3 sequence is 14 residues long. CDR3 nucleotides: TGTGCCAGCATAGAGGCAGCCGGCGAAACTGAAGCTTTCTTT. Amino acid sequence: CASIEAAGETEAFF.